The next 30 T cell receptor beta chains were all read from a single sample in a study of blood T cell repertoires in COVID-19. Profiling relied on immunoSEQ multiplex PCR, and the TCRdb table lists in-frame clones only, not all of them. The sample lists 200,000 to 250,000 clones, 70% to 85% occurring once. The specimen sequenced was PBMCs or T cells enriched from blood (not recorded which). The receptors shown here come from a woman in her 40s with acute COVID-19.

This clone was seen once. The V call is TRBV30, the J call TRBJ1-4; D possibly corresponds to TRBD1 (6 bases). Looked up from germline, CDR1 is GTSNPN and CDR2 is SVGIG (reference sequence). CDR3 length: 15 amino acids. Between the trimmed V and J ends, which lost 0 bases and 0 bases, there was a span of 8 bases. CDR3 residues: CAWSVQGTTNEKLFF. CDR3 nucleotide sequence: TGTGCCTGGAGTGTACAGGGAACAACTAATGAAAAACTGTTTTTT.

The rearrangement joins TRBV6-4 to TRBJ2-2; the D is unclear. The CDR3 contains 15 residues. Germline lookup yields CDR1 MRHNA and CDR2 SNTAGT. V was shortened by 3 bases and J by 0 bases, with 8 bases between the two germline ends. Here the CDR3 DNA reads TGTGCCAGCAGTGAGGGCGAGACGAACACCGGGGAGCTGTTTTTT. Protein product: CASSEGETNTGELFF.

V gene TRBV6-5 combines with J gene TRBJ1-5; 7 nucleotides align to TRBD1. V shed 6 bases and J 6 bases; nucleotides not matched to a gene: 8. Looked up from germline, CDR1 is MNHEY and CDR2 is SVGAGI. CDR3 length: 14 residues. The CDR3 loop is CASSPRQGLQPQHF. Here the CDR3 DNA reads TGTGCCAGCAGCCCGAGACAGGGACTTCAGCCCCAGCATTTT.

This CDR3 is CASSFRTQLTGELFF. The CDR3 DNA reads TGTGCCAGCAGCTTCAGAACACAGCTCACCGGGGAGCTGTTTTTT. The chain joins TRBV5-4 to TRBJ2-2, with D unclear. The germline gives CDR1 SGHNT, CDR2 YYREEE (reference sequence). Deletions cut 2 bases from V and 4 bases from J, with 12 bases between. The CDR3 contains 15 residues.

The chain recombines TRBV20-1 with TRBJ1-2, with D maybe TRBD1 (6 bases). CDR3 size: 18 residues. Germline V lookup: CDR1 DFQATT, CDR2 SNEGSKA (reference sequence). Trimming shortened V by 3 bases and J by 0 bases, and 23 bases separated the two germline ends. Here the CDR3 reads CSASFFPQGHLTNYGYTF. The DNA of the CDR3 is TGCAGTGCTAGTTTTTTCCCTCAGGGACACCTTACTAACTATGGCTACACCTTC.

There are many counts of this clone. The rearrangement uses TRBV3-1 (or the pseudogene TRBV3-2) and TRBJ2-7; 8 bases match TRBD1. The germline gives CDR1 LGHDT, CDR2 YNNKEL (reference sequence). The CDR3 runs to 16 residues. J gave up 5 bases and V 0 bases, and 9 bases lay outside the gene matches. The CDR3 bases are TGTGCCAGCAGCCAAGACTCATTTGGACAGGGAAACGAGCAGTACTTC. As protein: CASSQDSFGQGNEQYF.

This sequence joins TRBV27 and TRBJ1-6; 8 nucleotides agree with TRBD1. Germline V gives CDR1 MNHEY, CDR2 SMNVEV (reference sequence). V lost 4 bases, J lost 5 bases, and 7 bases stayed unmatched. CDR3 length: 16 amino acids. The CDR3 DNA is TGTGCCAGCAGTTCCTTGACAGGGGTAGATAATTCACCCCTCCACTTT. This encodes CASSSLTGVDNSPLHF.

A word on this clone: Other DNA sequences in the sample encode the same CDR3. The V gene is TRBV9, the J gene TRBJ2-3; possibly TRBD2 for D (6 bases). Looked up from germline, CDR1 is SGDLS and CDR2 is YYNGEE. This CDR3 contains 15 residues. V was clipped by 1 base and J by 1 base, with 10 bases between them. The chain's CDR3 is CASSVSGGGTDTQYF. CDR3 bases: TGTGCCAGCAGCGTATCTGGCGGGGGCACAGATACGCAGTATTTT.

The chain carries TRBV7-9 and TRBJ2-5; TRBD1 might be the D (6 bases). CDR3 size: 15 residues. In germline, CDR1 is SEHNR, CDR2 FQNEAQ (reference sequence). The V end lost 1 base, the J end lost 5 bases, and 14 bases lay between the germline ends. The CDR3 reads CASSLGDTHWETQYF. CDR3 bases: TGTGCCAGCAGCTTAGGGGACACTCACTGGGAGACCCAGTACTTC.

Concerning this clone: The sample holds other DNA sequences that translate to the same CDR3. The chain is built from TRBV7-3 and TRBJ2-7, with 8 bases aligning to TRBD1. The CDR3 length is 13 residues. From germline, CDR1 is SGHTA and CDR2 FQGTGA. V was pared by 4 bases and J by 7 bases, with 6 bases of the junction left unmatched. This CDR3 is CASSSDRGYEQYF. The CDR3 coding sequence is TGTGCCAGCAGCTCAGACAGGGGCTATGAGCAGTACTTC.

This sequence joins TRBV6-2 or TRBV6-3 and TRBJ1-5; D call uncertain. V lost 5 bases to trimming and J lost 5 bases, with 13 bases between them. The CDR3 sequence is 14 residues long. The germline gives CDR1 MNHEY, CDR2 SVGEGT. This chain's CDR3 is CASSRRFMDQPQHF. CDR3 DNA: TGTGCCAGCAGTAGGCGGTTCATGGATCAGCCCCAGCATTTT.

In DNA form, the CDR3 reads TGTGCCAGCGGGTTCAGGGACACTCGGGAAAAACTGTTTTTT. Protein sequence: CASGFRDTREKLFF. The genes are TRBV6-6 and TRBJ1-4; D is perhaps TRBD1 (6 bases). The CDR3 sequence is 14 residues long. The V end was cut by 8 bases, the J end by 8 bases, with 18 bases between. Germline V CDR1 and CDR2: MNHNY, SVGAGI (reference sequence).

The chain employs TRBV27 and TRBJ1-2; maybe TRBD1 (6 bases). CDR3 length equals 15 residues. Germline loops: CDR1 MNHEY, CDR2 SMNVEV (reference sequence). With 0 bases removed from V and 6 bases from J, the gap between germline ends came to 14 bases. The CDR3 nucleotides read TGTGCCAGCAGTTTATCATCGGGGGGGGCGCATGGCTACACCTTC. Protein product: CASSLSSGGAHGYTF.

V and J are TRBV30 and TRBJ1-2; D remains ambiguous. V shed 0 bases and J shed 10 bases, with 21 bases lying between them. The CDR3 covers 15 residues. The germline gives CDR1 GTSNPN, CDR2 SVGIG (reference sequence). CDR3 sequence: CAWSVPRRRQGFYTF. CDR3 in DNA: TGTGCCTGGAGTGTTCCCCGCCGGCGGCAAGGATTCTACACCTTC.

The chain employs TRBV18 and TRBJ1-1, with 7 bases matching TRBD1. CDR1 and CDR2 from the germline V gene are KGHSH and LQKENI. The CDR3 sequence is 13 residues long. The V and J ends lost 8 bases and 4 bases, in that order; junction bases with no gene match: 7. In DNA form, the CDR3 reads TGTGCCAGCACAGAAGGGGGCGTCACTGAAGCTTTCTTT. Translating gives CASTEGGVTEAFF.

Only a few counts were recorded for this clone. The rearrangement uses TRBV5-1 and TRBJ1-2; 9 bases match TRBD1. The V and J ends lost 1 base and 8 bases, in that order; junction bases with no gene match: 3. This CDR3 has 13 residues. The germline V gene encodes CDR1 SGHRS and CDR2 YFSETQ. CDR3 sequence: CASSLWTGEGYTF. The CDR3 coding sequence is TGCGCCAGCAGCTTGTGGACAGGGGAAGGCTACACCTTC.

The gene calls are TRBV30 and TRBJ1-4; D is undetermined. This CDR3 has 13 residues. V lost 0 bases, J lost 6 bases, and 8 bases lay in between. CDR1 is GTSNPN and CDR2 is SVGIG in the germline V gene (reference sequence). The CDR3: CAWSVRRDEKLFF. CDR3 DNA: TGTGCCTGGAGTGTTCGACGGGATGAAAAACTGTTTTTT. Supplemented by reference TRBV30 and TRBJ1-4, the full variable domain reads SQTIHQWPATLVQPVGSPLSLECTVEGTSNPNLYWYRQAAGRGLQLLFYSVGIGQISSEVPQNLSASRPQDRQFILSSKKLLLSDSGFYLCAWSVRRDEKLFFGSGTQLSVL.

CDR3 region: CASSLDGEYEQYF. The CDR3 DNA reads TGTGCCAGCAGCTTAGACGGGGAATACGAGCAGTACTTC. The chain employs TRBV7-8 and TRBJ2-7; possible D gene TRBD2, 5 bases. The CDR3 is made up of 13 amino acids. V dropped 1 base and J dropped 4 bases, with 8 bases sitting between them. Germline CDR1 SGHVS, CDR2 FQNEAQ.

The chain uses TRBV28 and TRBJ2-5, with 7 bases matching TRBD2. CDR1 is MDHEN and CDR2 is SYDVKM in the germline V gene. This CDR3 contains 15 residues. The ends lost 1 base at V and 5 bases at J; junction bases unmatched: 7. The CDR3 bases are TGTGCCAGCAGTTTATTTCTTAGGGAGGGGGAGACCCAGTACTTC. Translation: CASSLFLREGETQYF.

The chain uses TRBV5-4 and TRBJ2-3; D not certain. This CDR3 spans 14 amino acids. The V end was cut by 2 bases, the J end by 2 bases, with 9 bases between. CDR1 is SGHNT, CDR2 YYREEE, per germline (reference sequence). The CDR3 DNA sequence: TGTGCCAGCAGCTTTGCTAGATCCACAGATACGCAGTATTTT. This encodes CASSFARSTDTQYF.

J is TRBJ1-2 and V is TRBV10-3; 7 bases map to TRBD1. Trimming took 8 bases from V and 4 from J; bases not matched to a gene: 1. The CDR3 spans 11 residues. Germline V lookup: CDR1 ENHRY, CDR2 SYGVKD. CDR3 sequence: CAIRDSYGYTF. CDR3 nucleotide sequence: TGTGCCATCCGGGACAGCTATGGCTACACCTTC.

The chain links TRBV30 to TRBJ1-2; perhaps TRBD1 as D (5 bases). CDR1 and CDR2 (germline): GTSNPN, SVGIG (reference sequence). The length of the CDR3 is 14 residues. Trimming removed 0 bases from V and 4 bases from J, with 12 bases in between. The CDR3 is CAWSVWAGPYGYTF. CDR3 DNA sequence: TGTGCCTGGAGTGTTTGGGCGGGACCCTATGGCTACACCTTC. Drawing the rest from reference TRBV30 and TRBJ1-2, the complete variable domain is SQTIHQWPATLVQPVGSPLSLECTVEGTSNPNLYWYRQAAGRGLQLLFYSVGIGQISSEVPQNLSASRPQDRQFILSSKKLLLSDSGFYLCAWSVWAGPYGYTFGSGTRLTVV.

The chain's CDR3 is CAWSVTQLAPDHEQFF. CDR3 bases: TGTGCCTGGAGTGTAACCCAACTAGCGCCCGACCATGAGCAGTTCTTC. The chain carries TRBV30 and TRBJ2-1; 7 bases fit TRBD2. From germline, CDR1 is GTSNPN and CDR2 SVGIG (reference sequence). The CDR3 has 16 amino acids. V trimming: 0 bases; J trimming: 8 bases; junction bases outside the gene matches: 13.

The V gene is TRBV11-3, the J gene TRBJ1-6, with a possible D match to TRBD1 (6 bases). Looked up from germline, CDR1 is SGHNT and CDR2 is YENEEA. V lost 6 bases and J 9 bases, leaving 21 bases between the germline ends. The CDR3 has 16 residues. The CDR3 DNA follows: TGTGCCAGCAGAACCTGGGGGAAGGGGGGGCGTTCACCCCTCCACTTT. Amino acids: CASRTWGKGGRSPLHF. Together with reference TRBV11-3 and TRBJ1-6, the CDR3 gives the full variable domain: EAGVVQSPRYKIIEKKQPVAFWCNPISGHNTLYWYLQNLGQGPELLIRYENEEAVDDSQLPKDRFSAERLKGVDSTLKIQPAELGDSAVYLCASRTWGKGGRSPLHFGNGTRLTVT.

V and J are TRBV4-1 and TRBJ1-5, with 9 bases that match TRBD1. Germline V gene lookup returns CDR1 MGHRA and CDR2 YSYEKL. V was pared by 3 bases and J by 6 bases, with 6 bases of the junction left unmatched. This CDR3 has 15 residues. The CDR3 sequence is CASSQATGGAQPQHF. The CDR3 DNA is TGCGCCAGCAGCCAGGCGACAGGGGGTGCTCAGCCCCAGCATTTT.

This clone has a count of ten or more. The chain links TRBV4-1 to TRBJ2-3, with TRBD2 matching 9 bases. The CDR3 is 15 residues long. CDR1 is MGHRA and CDR2 is YSYEKL in the germline V gene. Trimming removed 3 bases from V and 4 bases from J; junction bases left unmatched: 5. The CDR3 region is CASSQRLAAADTQYF. CDR3 sequence (DNA): TGCGCCAGCAGCCAGAGACTAGCGGCGGCAGATACGCAGTATTTT.

The V and J genes are TRBV19 and TRBJ2-6, with a tentative D call TRBD1 (6 bases). Trimming stripped 5 bases from V and 3 bases from J, with 11 bases between. CDR3 length: 15 residues. Germline values: CDR1 LNHDA, CDR2 SQIVND (reference sequence). The CDR3 coding sequence is TGTGCCAGTAGTGATCAGGGGAGTGGGGCCAACGTCCTGACTTTC. It encodes CASSDQGSGANVLTF.

This sequence joins TRBV27 and TRBJ1-2; D perhaps matches TRBD1 (5 bases). Germline lookup yields CDR1 MNHEY and CDR2 SMNVEV (reference sequence). The CDR3 runs 13 residues. The V end lost 6 bases, the J end lost 6 bases, and 14 bases lay between the germline ends. CDR3 residues: CASSPQGLNGYTF. DNA for the CDR3: TGTGCCAGCAGCCCGCAGGGATTAAATGGCTACACCTTC.

This chain connects TRBV27 to TRBJ2-5; TRBD2 aligns across 7 bases. The CDR3 runs to 15 residues. Germline V gives CDR1 MNHEY, CDR2 SMNVEV (reference sequence). The trim removed 6 bases at V and 0 bases at J, leaving 7 bases unmatched. Here the CDR3 DNA reads TGTGCCAGCAGCACGGGTCTAGCGGACCAAGAGACCCAGTACTTC. Translated, it gives CASSTGLADQETQYF.

The rearrangement uses TRBV15 and TRBJ1-5; 7 bases agree with TRBD1. Per the germline V gene, CDR1 is LNHNV and CDR2 is YYDKDF (reference sequence). The CDR3 spans 16 residues. V lost 0 bases, J lost 5 bases, and 7 bases stayed unmatched. Written as DNA, the CDR3 is TGTGCCACCAGCAGAGATTGGCGACAGGGCCATCAGCCCCAGCATTTT. Protein: CATSRDWRQGHQPQHF.